This T cell receptor (beta chain) derives from a study of PD-L1 blockade in urothelial cancer. The CDR3 is 15 amino acids. The germline gives CDR1 MNHEY, CDR2 SMNVEV (reference sequence). The V end was cut by 5 bases, the J end by 4 bases, with 14 bases between. Sequencing was performed with immunoSEQ multiplex PCR; in TCRdb, only in-frame clones are kept and a portion is missing. In the table there are more than 30,000 clones, around 89% of which are singletons. This clone has more than one count but fewer than ten. The sequence derives from a man in his sixties with urothelial cancer. The chain couples TRBV27 to TRBJ2-2; D might be TRBD2 (6 bases). This sample comprised PBMCs, obtained around atezolizumab (anti-PD-L1) treatment. CDR3 residues: CASSPGGRLTGELFF. CDR3 in DNA: TGTGCCAGCAGTCCTGGGGGGAGGCTCACCGGGGAGCTGTTTTTT.